A selection of T cell receptor beta chains follows, all from one sample in a study of response to subunit inactivated influenza vaccine. Each CDR3 protein gets one entry after TCRdb re-called the RT-PCR reads with MiXCR. The table lists 430,000 or so distinct CDR3 sequences, approximately 11% of them singletons. Specimen: PBMCs from blood, collected more than 35 days after vaccination. The source is a man in his forties or fifties who received an inactivated influenza vaccine. CDR3s include the opening cysteine and the closing phenylalanine or tryptophan.

TRBV13,TRBJ1-1,CASSPQRAGTEAFF
TRBV7-8,TRBJ1-1,CASSLGTLTGVITEAFF
TRBV20-1,TRBJ2-1,CSARGRTGNFGNEQFF
TRBV7-9,TRBJ1-6,CASSPRTGGWNSPLHF
TRBV11-2,TRBJ2-7,CASSPQRPSTYEQYF
TRBV3-1,TRBJ1-2,CASSQAPGYGYTF
TRBV11-2,TRBJ1-6,CASSFGTGNSPLHF
TRBV12-3/TRBV12-4,TRBJ2-2,CASSWGLATNTGELFF
TRBV7-9,TRBJ2-7,CASSWGYSYEQYF
TRBV20-1,TRBJ1-2,CSATSDRGGYTF
TRBV29-1,TRBJ1-1,CSVGGTDEAFF
TRBV20-1,TRBJ2-7,CSARDSSQGGSYEQYF
TRBV24-1,TRBJ2-1,CATSGAYNEQFF
TRBV20-1,TRBJ1-5,CSAIGPTRGNQPQHF
TRBV12-3/TRBV12-4,TRBJ1-2,CASSFVRGAYGYTF
TRBV20-1,TRBJ2-3,CSARPGGPRDTQYF
TRBV7-9,TRBJ2-1,CASSPPAGTSGRFEQFF
TRBV20-1,TRBJ2-7,CSAREGQDLYEQYF
TRBV14,TRBJ1-2,CASSQEPGPYYGYTF
TRBV5-1,TRBJ2-7,CASSLAWVGGVWGYEQYF
TRBV7-9,TRBJ2-5,CASSRRAGTGNQETQYF
TRBV5-1,TRBJ1-2,CASSLDSGQLYGYTF
TRBV9,TRBJ2-1,CASSVGQAGVVYNEQFF
TRBV20-1,TRBJ2-3,CSASNLAGNTDTQYF
TRBV20-1,TRBJ2-5,CSARPGQGRQETQYF
TRBV10-3,TRBJ2-6,CAIRDSYGSTGANVLTF
TRBV5-1,TRBJ2-3,CASSRQPGTDTQYF
TRBV5-1,TRBJ2-2,CASSPLMAGEGTGELFF
TRBV28,TRBJ1-2,CATREGPAYGYTF
TRBV20-1,TRBJ2-5,CSARETSGKETQYF
TRBV20-1,TRBJ2-7,CSASPTSGAYEQYF
TRBV7-8,TRBJ2-3,CASSLTRLAGHTDTQYF
TRBV14,TRBJ2-3,CASSSTGTSGTDTQYF
TRBV7-6,TRBJ1-4,CASSSTGGEKLFF
TRBV24-1,TRBJ2-2,CATSGFYGTGSTGELFF
TRBV11-1,TRBJ2-7,CASSTGLGQPYEQYF
TRBV7-3,TRBJ2-1,CASSVSSVSEQFF